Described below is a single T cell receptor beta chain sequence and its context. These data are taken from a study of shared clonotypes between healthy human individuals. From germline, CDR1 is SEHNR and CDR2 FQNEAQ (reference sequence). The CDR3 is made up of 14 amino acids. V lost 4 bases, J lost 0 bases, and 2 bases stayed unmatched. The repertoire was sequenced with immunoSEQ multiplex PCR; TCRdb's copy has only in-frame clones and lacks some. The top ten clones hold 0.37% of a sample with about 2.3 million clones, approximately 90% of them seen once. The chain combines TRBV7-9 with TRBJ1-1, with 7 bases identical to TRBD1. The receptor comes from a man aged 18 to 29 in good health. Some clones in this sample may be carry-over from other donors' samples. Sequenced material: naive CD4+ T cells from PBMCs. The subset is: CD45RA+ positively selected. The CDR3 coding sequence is TGTGCCAGCAGCTGGGACAGATTGAACACTGAAGCTTTCTTT. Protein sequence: CASSWDRLNTEAFF.